One and the same sample provided the 20 T cell receptor beta chains below, sequenced in a study of CD8 T cells in Susac syndrome. cDNA came from approximately 0.5 to 1 ug RNA primed by random hexamers. A single record per CDR3 protein comes from TCRdb applying MiXCR to the immunoSEQ multiplex PCR reads. Here the sample spans over 80,000 distinct CDR3 sequences, 85% to 95% being singletons. Material: CD8+ T cells from PBMCs. These receptors all come from a human donor in good health.

The chain has TRBV5-6 and TRBJ2-6; D unclear. V lost 5 bases and J lost 0, with 18 bases in between. CDR3 length: 18 residues. Germline values: CDR1 SGHDT, CDR2 YYEEEE. The CDR3: CASRFGMGLSSGANVLTF. In nucleotides, the CDR3 is TGTGCCAGCAGATTTGGTATGGGGTTAAGCTCTGGGGCCAACGTCCTGACTTTC.

The J gene is TRBJ2-2, the V gene TRBV20-1; D is ambiguous. Germline CDR1 reads DFQATT; CDR2 reads SNEGSKA (reference sequence). The V gene lost 3 bases and the J gene lost 0 bases, with 8 bases spanning the gap. The length of the CDR3 is 14 residues. The CDR3 sequence: CSASNHANTGELFF. The CDR3 DNA reads as TGCAGTGCTAGTAACCACGCGAACACCGGGGAGCTGTTTTTT.

The chain couples TRBV6-1 to TRBJ2-7; 7 bases are a match to TRBD1. Germline lookup yields CDR1 MNHNS and CDR2 SASEGT. V trimming: 6 bases; J trimming: 2 bases; junction bases outside the gene matches: 1. The length of the CDR3 is 12 residues. CDR3 coding DNA: TGTGCCAGCAGGGGGACAGCCTACGAGCAGTACTTC. Protein: CASRGTAYEQYF.

This chain joins TRBV12-5 and TRBJ2-2; D uncertain. The CDR3 totals 13 residues. Germline CDR1 LGHNT, CDR2 FRNRAP. Trimming took 7 bases from V and 3 from J, leaving 9 bases between them. The CDR3 coding sequence is TGTGCTAGTGAGCACCCGGACACCGGGGAGCTGTTTTTT. Translated: CASEHPDTGELFF.

CDR3 sequence: CAGSGGSTDTQYF. The CDR3 DNA reads as TGTGCCGGTTCTGGGGGGAGCACAGATACGCAGTATTTT. The genes are TRBV9 and TRBJ2-3; D perhaps matches TRBD2 (6 bases). Germline V gene data show CDR1 as SGDLS and CDR2 as YYNGEE. CDR3 length equals 13 residues. V lost 10 bases and J 0 bases, leaving 12 bases between the germline ends.

The CDR3 nucleotides read TGTGCCAGCTCGGAGGAAGTTTCGAACACCGGGGAGCTGTTTTTT. Translated, it gives CASSEEVSNTGELFF. The chain is built from TRBV7-2 and TRBJ2-2, with D maybe TRBD2 (5 bases). Looked up from germline, CDR1 is SGHTA and CDR2 is FQGNSA. V dropped 8 bases and J dropped 0 bases, with 13 bases sitting between them. The CDR3 has 15 residues.

The chain employs TRBV12-3 or TRBV12-4 and TRBJ2-1; TRBD2 matches 8 bases. CDR3 length: 16 residues. The J segment lost 1 base and the V segment lost 6 bases, leaving 8 bases of the junction unmatched. The CDR3 is CASSLSGGRSYNEQFF. The CDR3 DNA reads TGTGCCAGCAGCCTGAGCGGGGGACGGTCCTACAATGAGCAGTTCTTC.

The chain uses TRBV19 and TRBJ2-2, with TRBD2 matching over 10 bases. V was clipped by 7 bases and J by 7 bases; unmatched bases: 12. This CDR3 comprises 16 residues. Germline V CDR1 and CDR2: LNHDA, SQIVND (reference sequence). CDR3 DNA: TGTGCCAGTACATCGGAGCGGGGGGGCTACATCGGGGAGCTGTTTTTT. Translation gives CASTSERGGYIGELFF.

The V call is TRBV5-1, the J call TRBJ1-1; a weak D match, TRBD1 (6 bases). The CDR3 has 15 residues. Germline loops: CDR1 SGHRS, CDR2 YFSETQ. With 4 bases removed from V and 2 bases from J, the gap between germline ends came to 15 bases. The CDR3 sequence is CASSTFRGENTEAFF. CDR3 DNA: TGCGCCAGCAGCACTTTCAGGGGAGAAAACACTGAAGCTTTCTTT. The whole variable domain, remainder taken from reference TRBV5-1 and TRBJ1-1, is KAGVTQTPRYLIKTRGQQVTLSCSPISGHRSVSWYQQTPGQGLQFLFEYFSETQRNKGNFPGRFSGRQFSNSRSEMNVSTLELGDSALYLCASSTFRGENTEAFFGQGTRLTVV.

The genes are TRBV18 and TRBJ1-5; D call uncertain. The CDR3 consists of 16 residues. Germline lookup yields CDR1 KGHSH and CDR2 LQKENI. V shed 2 bases and J shed 4 bases, with 15 bases lying between them. Written as DNA, the CDR3 is TGTGCCAGCTCACCAGATTCGAGGCAAGCGAATCAGCCCCAGCATTTT. It yields the protein CASSPDSRQANQPQHF.

V and J are TRBV19 and TRBJ2-7; TRBD1 matches 8 bases. The CDR3 spans 14 residues. CDR1 is LNHDA, CDR2 SQIVND, per germline (reference sequence). Germline trimming cut 5 bases from V and 2 bases from J; bases unmatched to any gene: 5. The CDR3 is CASSFGTGTYEQYF. DNA of the CDR3: TGTGCCAGTAGTTTCGGGACAGGTACCTACGAGCAGTACTTC.

The chain employs TRBV4-1 and TRBJ1-1; 7 bases map to TRBD1. V shed 0 bases and J 6 bases; nucleotides not matched to a gene: 7. Germline lookup yields CDR1 MGHRA and CDR2 YSYEKL. The CDR3 is 15 amino acids. Written as DNA, the CDR3 is TGCGCCAGCAGCCAAGATGAAGACAGGGCCTCTGAAGCTTTCTTT. Protein sequence: CASSQDEDRASEAFF.

The chain has TRBV29-1 and TRBJ2-1, with D perhaps TRBD1 (7 bases). V was trimmed by 4 bases and J by 10 bases, leaving 17 bases between them. This CDR3 spans 13 amino acids. CDR1 is SQVTM and CDR2 is ANQGSEA in the germline V gene. DNA of the CDR3: TGCAGCGTTGGTACAGGGGAGGATGGGGAGCAGTTCTTC. Translating gives CSVGTGEDGEQFF.

The V call is TRBV4-1, the J call TRBJ2-7; a weak D match, TRBD1 (6 bases). V was cut by 2 bases and J by 6 bases, with 17 bases left in between. Germline lookup yields CDR1 MGHRA and CDR2 YSYEKL. The CDR3 runs to 15 residues. CDR3 DNA sequence: TGCGCCAGCAGCCAATCCTGGACAGATATCACCGAGCAGTACTTC. It codes for CASSQSWTDITEQYF.

This CDR3 reads CASKGQGATEAFF. The CDR3 nucleotides read TGTGCCAGCAAGGGACAGGGAGCCACTGAAGCTTTCTTT. V usage is TRBV2 and J usage is TRBJ1-1, with 9 bases lining up with TRBD1. CDR1 is SNHLY and CDR2 is FYNNEI in the germline V gene. J lost 4 bases, V lost 7 bases, and 4 bases had no gene match. The CDR3 totals 13 residues. Based on the CDR3 plus reference TRBV2 and TRBJ1-1, the full variable domain is EPEVTQTPSHQVTQMGQEVILRCVPISNHLYFYWYRQILGQKVEFLVSFYNNEISEKSEIFDDQFSVERPDGSNFTLKIRSTKLEDSAMYFCASKGQGATEAFFGQGTRLTVV.

The chain couples TRBV2 to TRBJ1-5; maybe TRBD1 (5 bases). Germline V gene data show CDR1 as SNHLY and CDR2 as FYNNEI. The CDR3 has 14 amino acids. The V gene lost 3 bases and the J gene lost 1 base, with 7 bases spanning the gap. In DNA, the CDR3 is TGTGCCAGCAGTGATGGGGGAAGCAATCAGCCCCAGCATTTT. Its translation is CASSDGGSNQPQHF. The variable domain in full, with the rest retrieved from reference TRBV2 and TRBJ1-5, is EPEVTQTPSHQVTQMGQEVILRCVPISNHLYFYWYRQILGQKVEFLVSFYNNEISEKSEIFDDQFSVERPDGSNFTLKIRSTKLEDSAMYFCASSDGGSNQPQHFGDGTRLSIL.

The genes are TRBV9 and TRBJ1-3; D is perhaps TRBD1 (6 bases). The V gene lost 4 bases and the J gene lost 1 base, with 12 bases spanning the gap. Germline V CDR1 and CDR2: SGDLS, YYNGEE. This CDR3 has 15 amino acids. The CDR3 bases are TGTGCCAGCAGCCCGTCGAGGGGGTCTGGAAACACCATATATTTT. Translation: CASSPSRGSGNTIYF.

The genes are TRBV6-5 and TRBJ1-3; possible D gene TRBD1, 5 bases. Trimming took off 5 bases at V and 3 bases at J, with 14 bases between the two ends. This CDR3 region has 15 residues. The germline V gene encodes CDR1 MNHEY and CDR2 SVGAGI. The CDR3 DNA sequence: TGTGCCAGCAGTCCTCTAGGCAGGGATGGAAACACCATATATTTT. It yields the protein CASSPLGRDGNTIYF.

The rearrangement uses TRBV9 and TRBJ2-6; 9 bases align to TRBD1. V lost 3 bases, J lost 2 bases, and 6 bases stayed unmatched. This CDR3 is built from 17 residues. Germline lookup yields CDR1 SGDLS and CDR2 YYNGEE. CDR3 DNA: TGTGCCAGCAGCGCCAGACAGGGGGGGACTGGGGCCAACGTCCTGACTTTC. The encoded protein is CASSARQGGTGANVLTF.

The J gene is TRBJ2-5, the V gene TRBV11-2, with 7 positions matching TRBD1. The CDR3 contains 16 residues. CDR1 and CDR2 (germline): SGHAT, FQNNGV. V lost 3 bases to trimming and J lost 1 base; unmatched junction nucleotides: 8. CDR3 nucleotides: TGTGCCAGCAGCTTCCGACAGGGACCCTCCCAAGAGACCCAGTACTTC. Its translation is CASSFRQGPSQETQYF.